This T cell receptor (beta chain) emerged from a study of T cells after posttransplantation cyclophosphamide. The protocol was immunoSEQ multiplex PCR, while the TCRdb copy is restricted to in-frame clones and leaves out a portion. The data show some 47,000 clones, with about 82% seen just once and 2.8% held by the top ten. Points from the study as a whole: Later post-transplant blood repertoires were often dominated by donor CD8+ memory clones. Recipient CMV seropositivity and CMV reactivation strongly tracked TRB clonality. Blood and skin or GI T cell repertoires showed limited TRB overlap.

Concerning this clone itself: The antigen is undetermined.

The origin of this receptor is a young man with a blood cancer, CMV-positive, and with a related stem cell donor. Material: PBMCs.

CDR3 DNA: TGTGCCAGCAGGACAGGGTTGCGGCAGCCCCAGCATTTT. Its translation: CASRTGLRQPQHF. V usage is TRBV28 and J usage is TRBJ1-5; TRBD1 aligns across 7 bases. The CDR3 consists of 13 residues. Germline V lookup: CDR1 MDHEN, CDR2 SYDVKM. V lost 6 bases, J lost 7 bases, and 6 bases stayed unmatched. The full variable domain, in which reference TRBV28 and TRBJ1-5 provide the parts outside the CDR3, is DVKVTQSSRYLVKRTGEKVFLECVQDMDHENMFWYRQDPGLGLRLIYFSYDVKMKEKGDIPEGYSVSREKKERFSLILESASTNQTSMYLCASRTGLRQPQHFGDGTRLSIL.